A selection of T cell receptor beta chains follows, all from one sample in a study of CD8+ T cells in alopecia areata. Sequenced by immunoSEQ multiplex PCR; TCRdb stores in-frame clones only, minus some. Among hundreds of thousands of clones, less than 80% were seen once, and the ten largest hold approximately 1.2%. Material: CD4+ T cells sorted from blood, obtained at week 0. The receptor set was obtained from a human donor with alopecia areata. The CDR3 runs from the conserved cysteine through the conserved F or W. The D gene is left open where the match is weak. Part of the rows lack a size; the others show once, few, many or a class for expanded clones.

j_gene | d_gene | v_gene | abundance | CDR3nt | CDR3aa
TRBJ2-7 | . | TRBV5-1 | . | TGCGCCAGCAGCTTGGAAATGACCAACTCCTACGAGCAGTACTTC | CASSLEMTNSYEQYF
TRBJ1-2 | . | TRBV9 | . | TGTGCCAGCAGCCCCTCTTGGACCGGCTATGGCTACACCTTC | CASSPSWTGYGYTF
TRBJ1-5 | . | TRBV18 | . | TGTGCCAGCTCACCTCAGGGCGATCAGCCCCAGCATTTT | CASSPQGDQPQHF
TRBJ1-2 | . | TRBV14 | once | TGTGCCAGCAGCCAAGGACAGAGATCTAACTATGGCTACACCTTC | CASSQGQRSNYGYTF
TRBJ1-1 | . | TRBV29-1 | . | TGCAGCGTCGTACCTGGGCGGGGGAACGCTGAAGCTTTCTTT | CSVVPGRGNAEAFF
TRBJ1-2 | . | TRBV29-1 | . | TGCAGCTTCGGGGACGGGAGCTACACCTTC | CSFGDGSYTF
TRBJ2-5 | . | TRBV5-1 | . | TGCGCCAGCAGCGTGCTGCCGGGGCAGGAAGAGACCCAGTACTTC | CASSVLPGQEETQYF
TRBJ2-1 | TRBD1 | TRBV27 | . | TGTGCCAGCAGTCCCGGGGCAGGGGGATTTAGGGGTGAGCAGTTCTTC | CASSPGAGGFRGEQFF
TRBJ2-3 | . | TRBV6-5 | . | TGTGCCAGCAGTTACCCCGGGGCAGATACGCAGTATTTT | CASSYPGADTQYF
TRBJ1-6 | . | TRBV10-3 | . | TGTGCCATCAGTGTAAACCAGGGGTCCGATAATTCACCCCTCCACTTT | CAISVNQGSDNSPLHF
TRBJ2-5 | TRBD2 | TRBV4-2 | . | TGTGCCAGCAGCCAAGATTGGCTAGCGGCAGAGACCCAGTACTTC | CASSQDWLAAETQYF
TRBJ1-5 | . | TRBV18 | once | TGTGCCAGCTCCGGGGACTTTAAGGGCACCCAGCATTTT | CASSGDFKGTQHF
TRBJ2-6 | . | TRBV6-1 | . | TGTGCCAGCCGTTGGGGGCCCTCTGGGGCCAACGTCCTGACTTTC | CASRWGPSGANVLTF
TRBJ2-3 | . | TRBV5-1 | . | TGCGCCAGCAGCTTGGCGGAAGGGGGGGCGTCAGATACGCAGTATTTT | CASSLAEGGASDTQYF
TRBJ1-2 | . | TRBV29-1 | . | TGCAGCGTTCAGGGGTCCTATGGCTACACCTTC | CSVQGSYGYTF
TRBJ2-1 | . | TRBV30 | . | TGTGCCTGGAGTGTAGGGGCAAGCTCCTACAATGAGCAGTTCTTC | CAWSVGASSYNEQFF
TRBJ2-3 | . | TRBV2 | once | TGTGCCAGCAGTCCCCACCCGACAGATACGCAGTATTTT | CASSPHPTDTQYF
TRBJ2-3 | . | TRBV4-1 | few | TGCGCCAGCAGCCGCCCAACAGATACGCAGTATTTT | CASSRPTDTQYF
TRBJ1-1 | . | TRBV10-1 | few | TGCGCCAGCACCAAGACATGTCTTGGGACTGAAGCTTTCTTT | CASTKTCLGTEAFF
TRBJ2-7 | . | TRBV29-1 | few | TGCAGCGTTGTGTTGTGGACCTACGAGCAGTACTTC | CSVVLWTYEQYF
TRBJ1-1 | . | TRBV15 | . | TGTGCCACCAGCAGACTTCAGGGTTCTGAAGCTTTCTTT | CATSRLQGSEAFF
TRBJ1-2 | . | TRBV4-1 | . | TGCGCCAGCAGCCAGCCCAGGGAGGCGGAATATGGCTACACCTTC | CASSQPREAEYGYTF
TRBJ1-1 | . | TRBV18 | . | TGTGCCAGCTCACCCGCCCTCCCGGGGAACACTGAAGCTTTCTTT | CASSPALPGNTEAFF
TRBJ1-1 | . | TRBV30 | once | TGTGCCTGGAGTGTACGTACGGGATGGATGAACACTGAAGCTTTCTTT | CAWSVRTGWMNTEAFF
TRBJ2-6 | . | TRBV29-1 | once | TGCAGCGTTGCTTGGGATTCAGACTCTGGGGCCAACGTCCTGACTTTC | CSVAWDSDSGANVLTF
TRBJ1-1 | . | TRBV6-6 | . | TGTGCCAGCAGTTACAATATCGAAGCTTTCTTT | CASSYNIEAFF
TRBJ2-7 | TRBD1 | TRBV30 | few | TGTGCCTGGAGTTCACAGGACAGGGGGAACTTC | CAWSSQDRGNF
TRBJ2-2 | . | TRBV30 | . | TGTGCCTCTCCGACGGGGGGCCGCGTCACCGGGGAGCTGTTTTTT | CASPTGGRVTGELFF
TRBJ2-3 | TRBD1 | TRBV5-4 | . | TGTGCCAGCAGCTTAAACAGGGGAACAGATACGCAGTATTTT | CASSLNRGTDTQYF
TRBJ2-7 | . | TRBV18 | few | TGTGCCAGCTCACCACAGGTCTACGAGCAGTACTTC | CASSPQVYEQYF
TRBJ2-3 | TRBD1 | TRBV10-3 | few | TGTGCCATCGGGGACAGCCGCACAGATACGCAGTATTTT | CAIGDSRTDTQYF
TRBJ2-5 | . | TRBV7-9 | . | TGTGCCAGCAGCTTATCAGGTTCCCGGGCAGAGACCCAGTACTTC | CASSLSGSRAETQYF
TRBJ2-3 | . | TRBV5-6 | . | TGTGCCAGCAGCATGACCACGACTCGCACAGATACGCAGTATTTT | CASSMTTTRTDTQYF
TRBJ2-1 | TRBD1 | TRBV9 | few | TGTGCCAGCAGCCCCCGGGACAGCTACAATGAGCAGTTCTTC | CASSPRDSYNEQFF
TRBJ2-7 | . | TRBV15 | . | TGTGCCACCAGCAGTTCTTCCTACGAGCAGTACTTC | CATSSSSYEQYF
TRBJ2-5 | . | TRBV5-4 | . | TGTGCCAGCAGCTTGGTAGGCGGTCAAGAGACCCAGTACTTC | CASSLVGGQETQYF